Below are 2 T cell receptor beta chains sequenced from a single sample in a study of cytomegalovirus exposure and HLA in healthy donors. Primers: 60 Vbeta forward and 13 Jbeta reverse. The data were produced by immunoSEQ multiplex PCR, yet TCRdb's version contains in-frame clones alone and is incomplete. The data contain 74,000 or so clones, 60% to 80% of them singletons. The sequenced sample consisted of PBMCs. These receptors all stem from a woman between 40 and 50 years old in good health and CMV-seronegative.

This clone has a handful of counts. The chain carries TRBV18 and TRBJ2-5; D gene unclear. The germline CDR1 and CDR2 sequences are KGHSH and LQKENI. The CDR3 totals 11 residues. Trimming removed 2 bases at V and 6 bases at J, with 4 bases between. In nucleotides, the CDR3 is TGTGCCAGCTCACCAGAGAAGACCCAGTACTTC. This translates into CASSPEKTQYF. Complete variable domain (other parts from reference TRBV18 and TRBJ2-5): NAGVMQNPRHLVRRRGQEARLRCSPMKGHSHVYWYRQLPEEGLKFMVYLQKENIIDESGMPKERFSAEFPKEGPSILRIQQVVRGDSAAYFCASSPEKTQYFGPGTRLLVL.

The rearrangement joins TRBV6-4 to TRBJ1-2, with 7 bases aligning to TRBD1. The CDR3 is 13 residues long. V was pared by 3 bases and J by 7 bases, with 5 bases of the junction left unmatched. CDR1 and CDR2 from the germline V gene are MRHNA and SNTAGT. CDR3 sequence: CASSETGQGGYTF. CDR3 coding DNA: TGTGCCAGCAGTGAGACAGGGCAAGGTGGCTACACCTTC.